A selection of T cell receptor beta chains follows, all from one sample in a study of T cells after yellow fever vaccination. Using its own MiXCR run on the 5' RACE reads, TCRdb lists one record per CDR3 protein. This sample has 500,000 to 650,000 distinct CDR3 sequences; roughly an eighth occur once, and the top ten carry 15%. The specimen was PBMCs, collected on the day of the yellow fever booster vaccination. These receptors were obtained from a man aged 25 to 40 who received the YFV17D yellow fever vaccine. CDR3s include the opening cysteine and the closing phenylalanine or tryptophan. D genes are given only for firm matches. Not every row has a clone size; where given, it reads once, few, many or a size class.

clone size,D gene,J gene,V gene,CDR3 protein,CDR3 DNA
once,.,TRBJ2-2,TRBV6-6,CASSYGFRGELFF,TGTGCCAGCAGTTACGGGTTTAGGGGGGAGCTGTTTTTT
many,TRBD1,TRBJ2-3,TRBV7-2,CASSPDRGVDTQYF,TGTGCCAGCAGCCCGGACAGGGGAGTGGATACGCAGTATTTT
.,.,TRBJ1-3,TRBV15,CATSRDAGYGNTIYF,TGTGCCACCAGCAGAGATGCAGGGTACGGAAACACCATATATTTT
.,.,TRBJ2-5,TRBV24-1,CATSDHGAGETQYF,TGTGCCACCAGTGATCACGGGGCCGGAGAGACCCAGTACTTC
many,TRBD2,TRBJ2-7,TRBV4-2,CASSQGGGSWPEQYF,TGTGCCAGCAGCCAAGGGGGCGGGAGCTGGCCCGAGCAGTACTTC
.,.,TRBJ2-1,TRBV20-1,CSANTGRGDLNEQFF,TGCAGTGCTAATACCGGGCGGGGAGACCTCAATGAGCAGTTCTTC
few,.,TRBJ1-1,TRBV12-5,CASGPPPGTEAFF,TGTGCTAGTGGTCCCCCCCCGGGGACTGAAGCTTTCTTT
.,TRBD1,TRBJ1-3,TRBV9,CASGKGQNIGNTIYF,TGTGCCAGCGGGAAGGGACAGAATATTGGAAACACCATATATTTT
.,.,TRBJ2-1,TRBV6-1,CASSTPGPLYNEQFF,TGTGCCAGCAGTACGCCCGGACCCCTCTACAATGAGCAGTTCTTC
few,.,TRBJ1-2,TRBV5-5,CASSLARGYGYTF,TGTGCCAGCAGCTTGGCCAGGGGATATGGCTACACCTTC
few,TRBD1,TRBJ2-6,TRBV7-3,CASSLNLGQGAGANVLTF,TGTGCCAGCAGCTTAAATCTGGGACAGGGGGCTGGGGCCAACGTCCTGACTTTC
many,.,TRBJ2-7,TRBV3-1,CASSQDRGEQYF,TGTGCCAGCAGCCAAGATCGGGGCGAGCAGTACTTC
.,.,TRBJ1-4,TRBV9,CASSVTPGRGLFF,TGTGCCAGCAGCGTGACTCCGGGCCGTGGGCTGTTTTTT
.,.,TRBJ2-7,TRBV20-1,CSATDRRHERYF,TGCAGTGCGACCGACAGGAGACACGAGCGGTACTTC
few,.,TRBJ2-7,TRBV6-2/TRBV6-3,CASSYRTSRGYEQYF,TGTGCCAGCAGTTACCGGACATCCAGGGGCTACGAGCAGTACTTC
.,TRBD1,TRBJ2-7,TRBV6-1,CASRRGQKYEQYF,TGTGCCAGCAGGAGGGGACAGAAATACGAGCAGTACTTC
few,.,TRBJ2-1,TRBV5-1,CASSLASWGLDEQFF,TGCGCCAGCAGCTTGGCCTCATGGGGGTTGGATGAGCAGTTCTTC
few,TRBD2,TRBJ2-3,TRBV7-9,CASSPLAAVDTQYF,TGTGCCAGCAGCCCTCTAGCGGCTGTCGATACGCAGTATTTT
few,TRBD2,TRBJ2-1,TRBV10-2,CASSSGNYNEQFF,TGCGCCAGCAGTAGCGGGAATTACAATGAGCAGTTCTTC
.,.,TRBJ2-5,TRBV20-1,CSARVTGDFQETQYF,TGCAGTGCTAGAGTAACAGGGGACTTCCAAGAGACCCAGTACTTC
.,.,TRBJ2-1,TRBV5-6,CAISTGLGTNEQFF,TGTGCCATCAGCACCGGGCTAGGGACCAATGAGCAGTTCTTC
few,.,TRBJ2-3,TRBV5-1,CASSLSRGNTDTQYF,TGCGCCAGCAGCTTGTCTCGGGGAAACACAGATACGCAGTATTTT